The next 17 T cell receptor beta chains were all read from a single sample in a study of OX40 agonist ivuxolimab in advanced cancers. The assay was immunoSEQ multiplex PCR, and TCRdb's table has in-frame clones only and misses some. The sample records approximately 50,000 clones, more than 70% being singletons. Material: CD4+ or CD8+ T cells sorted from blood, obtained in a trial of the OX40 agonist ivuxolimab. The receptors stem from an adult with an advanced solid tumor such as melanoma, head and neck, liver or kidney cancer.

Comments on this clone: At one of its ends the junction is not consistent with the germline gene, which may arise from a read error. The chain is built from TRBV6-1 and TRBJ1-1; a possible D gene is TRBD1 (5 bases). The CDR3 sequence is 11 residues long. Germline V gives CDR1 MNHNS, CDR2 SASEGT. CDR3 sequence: CASSEKGTERF. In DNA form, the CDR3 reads TGTGCCAGCAGTGAAAAGGGGACGGAGCGCTTT.

CDR3 bases: TGCGCCAGCAGTGATAACGGGAGGGCCAATGAGCAGTTCTTC. Amino acid sequence: CASSDNGRANEQFF. The chain recombines TRBV10-1 with TRBJ2-1, with 8 bases lining up with TRBD2. The CDR3 covers 14 residues. V gave up 3 bases and J gave up 6 bases; unmatched junction bases: 4. Germline V lookup: CDR1 WNHNN, CDR2 SYGVQD (reference sequence).

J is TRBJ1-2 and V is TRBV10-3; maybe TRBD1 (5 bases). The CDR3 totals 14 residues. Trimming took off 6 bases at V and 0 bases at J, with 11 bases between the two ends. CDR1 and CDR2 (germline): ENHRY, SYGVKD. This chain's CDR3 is CAISNQQANYGYTF. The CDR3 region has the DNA TGTGCCATCAGCAACCAACAGGCTAACTATGGCTACACCTTC.

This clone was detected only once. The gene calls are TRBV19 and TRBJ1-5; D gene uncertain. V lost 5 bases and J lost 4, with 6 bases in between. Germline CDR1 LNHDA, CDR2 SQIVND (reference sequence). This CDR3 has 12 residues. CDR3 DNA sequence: TGTGCCAGTAGTTCGGTGAATCAGCCCCAGCATTTT. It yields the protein CASSSVNQPQHF.

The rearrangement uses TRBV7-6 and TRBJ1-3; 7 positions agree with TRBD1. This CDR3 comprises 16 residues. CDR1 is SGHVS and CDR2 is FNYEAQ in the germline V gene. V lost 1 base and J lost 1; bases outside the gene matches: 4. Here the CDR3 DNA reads TGTGCCAGCAGCTTAGGACAGGGTCTATCTGGAAACACCATATATTTT. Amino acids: CASSLGQGLSGNTIYF.

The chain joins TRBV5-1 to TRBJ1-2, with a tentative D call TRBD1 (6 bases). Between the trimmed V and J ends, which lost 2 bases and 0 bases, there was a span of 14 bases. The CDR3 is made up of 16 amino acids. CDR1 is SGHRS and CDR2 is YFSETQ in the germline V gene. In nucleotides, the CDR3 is TGCGCCAGCAGCTTTACCGGACAGCGAGCTAACTATGGCTACACCTTC. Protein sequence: CASSFTGQRANYGYTF. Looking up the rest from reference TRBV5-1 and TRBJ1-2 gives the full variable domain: KAGVTQTPRYLIKTRGQQVTLSCSPISGHRSVSWYQQTPGQGLQFLFEYFSETQRNKGNFPGRFSGRQFSNSRSEMNVSTLELGDSALYLCASSFTGQRANYGYTFGSGTRLTVV.

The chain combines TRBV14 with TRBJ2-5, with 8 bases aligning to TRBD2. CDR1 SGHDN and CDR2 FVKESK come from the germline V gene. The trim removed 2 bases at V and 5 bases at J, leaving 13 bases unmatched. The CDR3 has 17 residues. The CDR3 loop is CASSQKTGSGTPETQYF. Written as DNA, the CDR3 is TGTGCCAGCAGCCAAAAAACCGGTAGCGGGACTCCGGAGACCCAGTACTTC.

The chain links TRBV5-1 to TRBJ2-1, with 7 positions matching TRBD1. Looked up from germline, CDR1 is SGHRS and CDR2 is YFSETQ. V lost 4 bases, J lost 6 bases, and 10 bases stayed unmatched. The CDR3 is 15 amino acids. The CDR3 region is CASSRRDSQGNEQFF. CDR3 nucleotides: TGCGCCAGCAGCCGCCGGGACAGCCAAGGCAATGAGCAGTTCTTC.

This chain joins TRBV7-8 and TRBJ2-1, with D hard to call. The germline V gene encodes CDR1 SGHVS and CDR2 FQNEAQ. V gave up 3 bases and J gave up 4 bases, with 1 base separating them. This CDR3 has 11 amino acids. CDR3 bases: TGTGCCAGCAGCTTTTACAATGAGCAGTTCTTC. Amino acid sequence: CASSFYNEQFF.

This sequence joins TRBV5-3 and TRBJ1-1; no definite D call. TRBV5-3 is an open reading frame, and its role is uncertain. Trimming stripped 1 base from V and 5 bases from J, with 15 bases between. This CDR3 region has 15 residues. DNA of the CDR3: TGTGCCAGAAGCTTGAATTTCGGGAACGGAACTGAAGCTTTCTTT. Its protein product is CARSLNFGNGTEAFF.

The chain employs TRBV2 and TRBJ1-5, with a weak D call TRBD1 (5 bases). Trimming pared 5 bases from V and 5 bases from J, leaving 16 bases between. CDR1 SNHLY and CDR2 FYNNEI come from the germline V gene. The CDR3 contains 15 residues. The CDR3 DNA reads TGTGCCAGCAGTCCCCTTGGGGGTCTCGATCAGCCCCAGCATTTT. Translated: CASSPLGGLDQPQHF. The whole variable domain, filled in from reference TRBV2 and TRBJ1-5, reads EPEVTQTPSHQVTQMGQEVILRCVPISNHLYFYWYRQILGQKVEFLVSFYNNEISEKSEIFDDQFSVERPDGSNFTLKIRSTKLEDSAMYFCASSPLGGLDQPQHFGDGTRLSIL.

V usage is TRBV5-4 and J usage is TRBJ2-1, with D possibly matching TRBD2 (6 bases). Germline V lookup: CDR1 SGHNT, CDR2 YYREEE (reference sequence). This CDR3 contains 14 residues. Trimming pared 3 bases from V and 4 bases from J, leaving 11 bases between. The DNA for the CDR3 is TGTGCCAGCAGCTCCCCCGGGACTTACAATGAGCAGTTCTTC. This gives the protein CASSSPGTYNEQFF. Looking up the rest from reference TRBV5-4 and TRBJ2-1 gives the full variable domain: ETGVTQSPTHLIKTRGQQVTLRCSSQSGHNTVSWYQQALGQGPQFIFQYYREEENGRGNFPPRFSGLQFPNYSSELNVNALELDDSALYLCASSSPGTYNEQFFGPGTRLTVL.

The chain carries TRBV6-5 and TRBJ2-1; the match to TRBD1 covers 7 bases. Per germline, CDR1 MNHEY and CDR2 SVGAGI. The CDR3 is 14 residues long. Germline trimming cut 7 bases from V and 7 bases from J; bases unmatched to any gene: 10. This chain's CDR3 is CASMIPGQSNEQFF. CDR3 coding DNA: TGTGCCAGCATGATACCGGGACAGTCGAATGAGCAGTTCTTC.

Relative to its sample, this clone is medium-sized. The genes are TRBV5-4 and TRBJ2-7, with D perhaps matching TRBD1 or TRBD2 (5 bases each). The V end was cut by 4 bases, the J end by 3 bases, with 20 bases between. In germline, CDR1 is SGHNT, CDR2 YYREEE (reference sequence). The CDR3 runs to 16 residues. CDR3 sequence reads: CASSPAGASNYYEQYF. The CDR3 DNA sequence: TGTGCCAGCAGCCCGGCCGGGGCCAGCAATTACTACGAGCAGTACTTC.

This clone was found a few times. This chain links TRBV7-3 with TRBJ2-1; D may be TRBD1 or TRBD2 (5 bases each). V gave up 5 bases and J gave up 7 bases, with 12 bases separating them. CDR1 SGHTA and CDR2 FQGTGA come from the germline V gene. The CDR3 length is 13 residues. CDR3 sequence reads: CASSLRDVNEQFF. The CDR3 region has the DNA TGTGCCAGCAGCCTCCGGGACGTAAATGAGCAGTTCTTC.

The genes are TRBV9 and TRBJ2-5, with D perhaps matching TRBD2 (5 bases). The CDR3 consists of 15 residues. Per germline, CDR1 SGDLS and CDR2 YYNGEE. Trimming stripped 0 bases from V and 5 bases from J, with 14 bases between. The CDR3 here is CASSVGNGRGETQYF. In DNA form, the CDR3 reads TGTGCCAGCAGCGTAGGAAATGGCAGAGGGGAGACCCAGTACTTC. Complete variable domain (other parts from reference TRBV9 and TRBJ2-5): DSGVTQTPKHLITATGQRVTLRCSPRSGDLSVYWYQQSLDQGLQFLIQYYNGEERAKGNILERFSAQQFPDLHSELNLSSLELGDSALYFCASSVGNGRGETQYFGPGTRLLVL.

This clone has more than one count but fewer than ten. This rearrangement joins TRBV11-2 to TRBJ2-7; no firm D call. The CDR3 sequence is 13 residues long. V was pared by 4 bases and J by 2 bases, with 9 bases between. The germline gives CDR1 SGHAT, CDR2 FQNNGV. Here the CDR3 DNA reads TGTGCCAGCAGCTCTACAGAAACCTACGAGCAGTACTTC. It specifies CASSSTETYEQYF. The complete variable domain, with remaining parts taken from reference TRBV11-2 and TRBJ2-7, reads EAGVAQSPRYKIIEKRQSVAFWCNPISGHATLYWYQQILGQGPKLLIQFQNNGVVDDSQLPKDRFSAERLKGVDSTLKIQPAKLEDSAVYLCASSSTETYEQYFGPGTRLTVT.